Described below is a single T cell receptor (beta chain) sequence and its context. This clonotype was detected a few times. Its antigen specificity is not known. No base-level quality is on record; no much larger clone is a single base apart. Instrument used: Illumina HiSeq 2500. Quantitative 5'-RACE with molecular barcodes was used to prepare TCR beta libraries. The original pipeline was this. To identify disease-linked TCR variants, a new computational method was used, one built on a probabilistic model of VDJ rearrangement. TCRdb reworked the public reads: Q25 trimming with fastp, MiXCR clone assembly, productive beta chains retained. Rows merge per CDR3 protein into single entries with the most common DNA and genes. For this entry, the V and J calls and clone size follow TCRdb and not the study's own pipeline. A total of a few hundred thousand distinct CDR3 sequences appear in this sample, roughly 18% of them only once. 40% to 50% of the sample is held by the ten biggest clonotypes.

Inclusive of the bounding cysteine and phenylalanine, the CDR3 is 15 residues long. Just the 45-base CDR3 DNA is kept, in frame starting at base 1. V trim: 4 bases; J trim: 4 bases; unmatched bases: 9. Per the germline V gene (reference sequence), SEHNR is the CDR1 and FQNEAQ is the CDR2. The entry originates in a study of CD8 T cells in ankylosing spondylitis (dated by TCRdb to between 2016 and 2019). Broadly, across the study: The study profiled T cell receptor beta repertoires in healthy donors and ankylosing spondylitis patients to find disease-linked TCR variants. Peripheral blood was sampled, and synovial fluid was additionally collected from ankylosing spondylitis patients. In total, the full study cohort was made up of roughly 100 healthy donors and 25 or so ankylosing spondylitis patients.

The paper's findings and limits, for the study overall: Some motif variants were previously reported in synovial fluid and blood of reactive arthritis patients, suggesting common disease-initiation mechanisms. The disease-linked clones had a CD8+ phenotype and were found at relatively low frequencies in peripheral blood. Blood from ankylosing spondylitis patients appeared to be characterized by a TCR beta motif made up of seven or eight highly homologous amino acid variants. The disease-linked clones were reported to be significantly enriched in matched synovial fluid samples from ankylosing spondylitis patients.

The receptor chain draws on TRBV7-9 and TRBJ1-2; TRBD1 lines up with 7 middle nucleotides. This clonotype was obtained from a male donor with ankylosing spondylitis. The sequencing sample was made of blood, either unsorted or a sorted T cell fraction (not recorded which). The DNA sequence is TGTGCCAGCAGCTCATCCGGGACAGTCGTCTATGGCTACACCTTC. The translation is CASSSSGTVVYGYTF.